This T cell receptor (beta chain) came from a study of Ad26.COV2.S vaccination and SARS-CoV-2 variants. Study information: Donor was one of the participants in the Ad26.COV2.S arm of the COV1001 trial. Study conclusions and caveats: An underestimation of total T cell responses may have resulted from the TCR breadth and depth analyses.

Trimming pared 4 bases from V and 6 bases from J, leaving 9 bases between. This CDR3 region has 13 residues. Looked up from germline, CDR1 is SGHTA and CDR2 is FQGNSA. Treatment specified: 19 received Ad26.COV2.S at low or high dose, single or two shots; about 5 received placebo; per-sample allocation not given. Sampling was performed 63 days after the first vaccine or placebo injection. Spike of the Wuhan-strain SARS-CoV-2 was expressed by an Ad26 vector, which formed the vaccine. TCRdb's copy holds only in-frame clones and misses some; the assay was immunoSEQ multiplex PCR. The table lists around 300,000 clones, 90% of them singletons. Turning to this clone: Its specificity is not known.

The V gene is TRBV7-2, the J gene TRBJ2-2, with D maybe TRBD2 (6 bases). The sample was peripheral blood, taken in a trial of Ad26.COV2.S vaccine versus placebo. The TCR sequence derives from a person between 18 and 60 years old who received the Ad26.COV2.S COVID-19 vaccine or a placebo. The CDR3 reads CASSSGGAGELFF. The DNA for the CDR3 is TGTGCCAGCAGCTCCGGCGGGGCCGGGGAGCTGTTTTTT.